This T cell receptor beta chain was found in a study of regulatory T cells in long-lasting Graves disease (dated by TCRdb to about 2021). Regarding the research as a whole: In the newly diagnosed Graves' disease group, patients had been taking antithyroid drugs for less than 3 months. A total of roughly 33 samples underwent TCR sequencing: about 13 from persistent and about 20 from newly diagnosed Graves' disease patients. Persistent Graves' disease patients were compared with newly diagnosed Graves' disease patients by peripheral blood TCR sequencing and RNA sequencing. The study was conducted in China and was registered as a clinical trial.

General findings and caveats noted by the study authors: The small sample size was acknowledged by the authors as a limitation that may reduce accuracy. Sequencing and analysis were restricted to the TCR beta chain. Patients with persistent disease shared more public clonotypes (around 2,500) than newly diagnosed patients did (more than 900). Because the primary lesion, thyroid tissue, could not be accessed, the study looked at peripheral blood alone. Preferential use of TRBV28, TRBJ1-2 and TRBJ2-5 was observed in persistent disease, whereas TRBV20-1 and TRBJ2-1 were favored in newly diagnosed disease. Lower TCR Shannon entropy and fewer highly expanded clones were observed in persistent Graves' disease patients than in newly diagnosed patients, which suggested clonal expansion.

Library creation used multiplex PCR. Data came from an Illumina HiSeq 4000. iRepertoire HTBI primers and Arm-PCR amplification of CDR3 regions were used to construct TCR beta libraries. Before sequencing, the PCR products went through gel purification. For the original study's pipeline: Across samples, 60 to 80 TRBV and 13 to 15 TRBJ segments were identified and used for gene usage analysis of CDR3 amino acid clonotypes. COPE and FqMerger were used to merge filtered high-quality paired reads into contigs. BLAST was used to align contigs to IMGT TRBV, TRBD and TRBJ reference genes, with CDR3 defined following IMGT. Any clonotype with a frequency above 0.1% was counted as a highly expanded clone. Shannon entropy served as the measure of repertoire diversity, while the Gini coefficient captured V-J evenness. A clonotype found in more than one individual was treated as public. The raw public reads went through TCRdb reprocessing: fastp at Q25, MiXCR clone calling, in-frame beta chains kept. Rows merge per CDR3 protein into single entries with the most common DNA and genes. The V and J calls follow TCRdb's processing rather than the paper's. Counted in this sample were roughly 500,000 distinct CDR3 sequences; about 13% of them appeared once. The ten biggest clones cover under 10% of the sample.

The time point label here, explained by the study, means: newly diagnosed GD, antithyroid drugs for less than 3 months. RNA was extracted from PBMCs in TRIzol for both TCR sequencing and RNA sequencing. Graves' disease was diagnosed according to American Thyroid Association guidelines. Recruitment of patients was carried out at an endocrinology department in Xi'an, China. Each patient gave about 8.1 milliliters of peripheral blood, collected in an EDTA anticoagulant tube. PBMCs were isolated by Ficoll Paque Plus density gradient separation without further T cell sorting. An Agilent 2100 Bioanalyzer and agarose gel were used to check RNA quality, while a NanoDrop 2000 measured RNA concentration. The germline ends are 11 bases apart after V is trimmed by 6 bases and J by 1 base. CDR1 is given as DFQATT and CDR2 as SNEGSKA, both from the germline V gene (reference sequence). Its CDR3 holds 13 amino acids, cysteine through phenylalanine. The retained sequence is limited to the CDR3, 39 bases, with the frame set at the first base.

This clonotype was counted ten times or more. What antigen it recognizes has not been identified. One base away there is no much larger clone; base qualities are not given. The same data also went into a second study, on T cells in Graves' hyperthyroidism and ophthalmopathy. As the second publication notes: A patient counted as having stable Graves' hyperthyroidism if no progression to ophthalmopathy occurred over 18 months of follow-up. Hyperthyroidism patients were newly diagnosed, with disease duration under 2 months, and aged 18 to 65 years. Patients with uncontrolled infections, other autoimmune diseases, pregnancy or lactation were excluded. Diagnoses were based on clinical symptoms, serum thyroxine and TRAb, thyroid ultrasound and orbital computed tomography. The first round of RT-PCR for the TCR CDR3 was performed with the HTBI primer set and the Qiagen OneStep RT-PCR kit. Most expanded thyroid clonotypes (frequency above 0.001) were also detected in blood, a finding suggesting that blood repertoires may reflect thyroid immune responses. In cross-validation, a model built on a 13 V-J signature told ophthalmopathy apart from stable hyperthyroidism with approximately 91% sensitivity and roughly 82% specificity, and in testing the same model reached 80%/75%. During validation, the model predicted progression to ophthalmopathy a median of approximately six months ahead of onset, with around 65% sensitivity and 72.22% specificity. A discovery cohort of about 96 patients, approximately 45 with Graves' ophthalmopathy and about 60 with stable Graves' hyperthyroidism, was used to find distinguishing TCR V-J signatures. Prospective prediction of ophthalmopathy was tested in an independent validation cohort consisting of 18 hyperthyroidism patients and around 16 patients who later progressed to ophthalmopathy. The 80 to 100 discovery patients were randomly divided into training and test sets at a 7:3 ratio. In six Graves' hyperthyroidism patients, the study also compared T-cell repertoires from thyroid tissue with T-cell repertoires from blood. After sampling, hyperthyroidism patients received methimazole starting at 30 mg daily, and ophthalmopathy patients received high-dose intravenous methylprednisolone. A second multiplex PCR round built the libraries, followed by size selection and purification. The libraries were sequenced on an Illumina HiSeq2000 using paired-end 100 bp reads. SOAPnuke was used to process the raw data, with reads discarded if the reads contained adapters or uncalled bases, had a mean Phred below 15, or lacked an exact constant-primer or identifier match. COPE v1.2.5 was used to merge the high-quality paired reads, and each unique nucleotide sequence was defined as a clonotype. Clonotypes were aligned to IMGT TRBV, TRBD and TRBJ reference segments using MiTCR v1.1. The analysis included only V-J combinations with a frequency above 0.0001, which together covered about 99% of the repertoires. A TCS score was defined as the ratio between F50 (clonal expansion) and ExV (chaos), using BLOSUM62-based TCRdist between CDR3 peptides within each V-J. Welch's t-statistics and random forest reduced approximately 520 V-J features to 10 to 15, which were used in a naive Bayes classifier (R e1071). Sample size was not statistically predetermined, and blinding of investigators to group allocation was not performed. The paper reports TCR Vbeta CDR3 sequencing of fewer than 150 peripheral blood samples: 40 or so ophthalmopathy, about 75 hyperthyroidism and some 17 progressor patients.

The chain employs TRBV20-1 and TRBJ2-3, with the D gene too uncertain to name. The sequences come from peripheral blood mononuclear cells (PBMCs), collected at new diagnosis, from a patient treated with antithyroid drugs. The receptor comes from a man aged 25-40 years with Graves disease. Donor details come from another sample of the same person, matched by shared clones. The CDR3 is CSATNWGTDTQYF. The nucleotides are TGCAGTGCCACAAACTGGGGCACAGATACGCAGTATTTT.